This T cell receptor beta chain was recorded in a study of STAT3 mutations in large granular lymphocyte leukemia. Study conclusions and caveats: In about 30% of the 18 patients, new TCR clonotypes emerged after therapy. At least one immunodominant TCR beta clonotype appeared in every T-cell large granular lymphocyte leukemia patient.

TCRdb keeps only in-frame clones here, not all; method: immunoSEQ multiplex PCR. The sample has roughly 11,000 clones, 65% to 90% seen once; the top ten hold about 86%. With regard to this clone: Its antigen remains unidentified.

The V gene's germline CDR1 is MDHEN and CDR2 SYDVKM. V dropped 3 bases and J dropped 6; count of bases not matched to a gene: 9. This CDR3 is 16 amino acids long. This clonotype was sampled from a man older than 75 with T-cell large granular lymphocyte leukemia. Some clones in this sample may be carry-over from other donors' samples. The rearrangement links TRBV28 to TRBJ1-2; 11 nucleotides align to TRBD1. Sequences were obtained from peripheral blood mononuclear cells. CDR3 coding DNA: TGTGCCAGCAGTTTCCCCGAGGGACAGGGGGTTCATGGCTACACCTTC. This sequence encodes CASSFPEGQGVHGYTF.